Here is one T cell receptor beta chain with its context. The record originates from a study of blood T cell repertoires in COVID-19. Study context: Italy, Spain and the United States were the sources of the convalescent and acute COVID-19 samples.

Self-reported history from a screening survey and questionnaire set each donor's cohort. V shed 5 bases and J shed 1 base, with 9 bases lying between them. This CDR3 contains 13 residues. Per the study methods: Counts of nucleated cells, estimated from reference gene primer amplification, were obtained. Here immunoSEQ multiplex PCR was the method, and the copy in TCRdb shows in-frame clones only, minus some. The V and J calls and clone size were taken over from that table, and D and trimming were inferred from the DNA. The sample has approximately 150,000 clones, about 85% seen once. This TCR derives from a woman between 40 and 55 years old with acute COVID-19. The sample comprised PBMCs or T cells enriched from blood (not recorded which). This chain uses TRBV12-3 or TRBV12-4 with TRBJ2-7; D uncertain. This chain's CDR3 is CASSPDNSYEQYF. The CDR3 DNA reads TGTGCCAGCAGTCCTGACAATTCCTACGAGCAGTACTTC.